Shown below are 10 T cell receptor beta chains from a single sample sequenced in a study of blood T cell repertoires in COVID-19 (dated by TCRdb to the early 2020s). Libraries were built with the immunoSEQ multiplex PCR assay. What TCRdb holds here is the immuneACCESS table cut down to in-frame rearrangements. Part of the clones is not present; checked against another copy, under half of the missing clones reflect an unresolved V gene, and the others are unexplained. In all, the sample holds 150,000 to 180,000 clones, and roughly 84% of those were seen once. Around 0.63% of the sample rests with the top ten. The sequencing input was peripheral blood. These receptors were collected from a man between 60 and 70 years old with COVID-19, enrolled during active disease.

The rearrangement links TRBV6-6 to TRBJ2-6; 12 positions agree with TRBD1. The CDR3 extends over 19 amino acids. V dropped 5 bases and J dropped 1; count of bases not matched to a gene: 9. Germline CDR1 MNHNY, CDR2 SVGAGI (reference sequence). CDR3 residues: CASSPGTGGPGSGANVLTF. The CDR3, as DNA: TGTGCCAGCAGTCCCGGGACAGGGGGCCCAGGTTCTGGGGCCAACGTCCTGACTTTC.

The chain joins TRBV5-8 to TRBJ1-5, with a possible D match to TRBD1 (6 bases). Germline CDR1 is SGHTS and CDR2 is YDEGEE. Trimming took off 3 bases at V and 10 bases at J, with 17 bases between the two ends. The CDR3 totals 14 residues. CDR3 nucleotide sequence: TGTGCCAGCAGCTGGGACACCCCCAACAGCCCCCAGCATTTT. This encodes CASSWDTPNSPQHF.

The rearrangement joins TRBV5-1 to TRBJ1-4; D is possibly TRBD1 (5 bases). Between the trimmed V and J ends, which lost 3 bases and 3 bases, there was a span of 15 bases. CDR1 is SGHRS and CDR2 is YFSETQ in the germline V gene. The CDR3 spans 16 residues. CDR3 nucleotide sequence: TGCGCCAGCAGCTCTGGATTTCAGGGATCTAATGAAAAACTGTTTTTT. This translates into CASSSGFQGSNEKLFF.

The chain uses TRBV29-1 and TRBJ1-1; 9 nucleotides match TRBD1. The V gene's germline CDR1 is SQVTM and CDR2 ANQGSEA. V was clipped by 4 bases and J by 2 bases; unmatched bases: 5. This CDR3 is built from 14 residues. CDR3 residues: CSVVMTGGNTEAFF. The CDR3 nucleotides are TGCAGCGTTGTCATGACAGGGGGAAACACTGAAGCTTTCTTT. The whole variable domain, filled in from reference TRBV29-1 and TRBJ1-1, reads SAVISQKPSRDICQRGTSLTIQCQVDSQVTMMFWYRQQPGQSLTLIATANQGSEATYESGFVIDKFPISRPNLTFSTLTVSNMSPEDSSIYLCSVVMTGGNTEAFFGQGTRLTVV.

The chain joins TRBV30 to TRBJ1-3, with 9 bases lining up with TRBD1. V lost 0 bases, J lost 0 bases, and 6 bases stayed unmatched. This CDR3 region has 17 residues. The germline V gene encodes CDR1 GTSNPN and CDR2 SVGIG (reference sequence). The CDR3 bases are TGTGCCTGGAGTGTAGGGGACAGGGCTTTCTCTGGAAACACCATATATTTT. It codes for CAWSVGDRAFSGNTIYF.

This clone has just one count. In DNA, the CDR3 is TGTGCCAGCTCACCACCCTGGGGGCTTGTTGGCTACACCTTC. Its protein product is CASSPPWGLVGYTF. The V and J genes are TRBV18 and TRBJ1-2, with D tentatively TRBD1 (6 bases). V was trimmed by 0 bases and J by 7 bases, leaving 12 bases between them. The V gene's germline CDR1 is KGHSH and CDR2 LQKENI. The CDR3 has 14 residues.

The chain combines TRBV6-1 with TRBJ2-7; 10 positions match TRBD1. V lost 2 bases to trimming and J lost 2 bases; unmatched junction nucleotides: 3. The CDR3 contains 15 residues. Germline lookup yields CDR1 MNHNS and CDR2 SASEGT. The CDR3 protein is CASSETGTGAYEQYF. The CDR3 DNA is TGTGCCAGCAGTGAAACCGGGACAGGGGCCTACGAGCAGTACTTC.

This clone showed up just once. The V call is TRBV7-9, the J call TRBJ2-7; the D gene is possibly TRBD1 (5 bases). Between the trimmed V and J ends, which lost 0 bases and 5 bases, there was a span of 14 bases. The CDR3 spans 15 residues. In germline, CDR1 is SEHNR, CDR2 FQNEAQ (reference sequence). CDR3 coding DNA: TGTGCCAGCAGCTTAGCGGGCCAGGGTTCCCACGAGCAGTACTTC. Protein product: CASSLAGQGSHEQYF.

The CDR3, as DNA: TGTGCCTCAGGGGCTTCTGGAAACACCATATATTTT. It translates to CASGASGNTIYF. The chain carries TRBV9 and TRBJ1-3, with D perhaps TRBD1 (6 bases). The V and J ends lost 10 bases and 1 base respectively, with 9 bases between them. Germline V lookup: CDR1 SGDLS, CDR2 YYNGEE. The CDR3 has 12 amino acids. Complete variable domain (other parts from reference TRBV9 and TRBJ1-3): DSGVTQTPKHLITATGQRVTLRCSPRSGDLSVYWYQQSLDQGLQFLIQYYNGEERAKGNILERFSAQQFPDLHSELNLSSLELGDSALYFCASGASGNTIYFGEGSWLTVV.

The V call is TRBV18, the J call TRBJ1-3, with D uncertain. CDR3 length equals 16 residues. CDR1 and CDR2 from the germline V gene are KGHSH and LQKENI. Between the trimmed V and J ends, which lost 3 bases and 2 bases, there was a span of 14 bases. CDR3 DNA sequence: TGTGCCAGCTCACCGGGAGCCCATTTACCTGGAAACACCATATATTTT. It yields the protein CASSPGAHLPGNTIYF. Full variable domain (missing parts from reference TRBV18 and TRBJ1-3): NAGVMQNPRHLVRRRGQEARLRCSPMKGHSHVYWYRQLPEEGLKFMVYLQKENIIDESGMPKERFSAEFPKEGPSILRIQQVVRGDSAAYFCASSPGAHLPGNTIYFGEGSWLTVV.